This entry lists 29 T cell receptor beta chains sequenced from one sample in a study of early stage breast cancer tumors. Libraries were prepared by immunoSEQ multiplex PCR; TCRdb keeps only in-frame clonotypes and omits some of them. Of 50,000 to 65,000 clones listed, approximately 90% are singletons. Sequenced material: blood. The source is a person between 65 and 80 years old with breast cancer.

The gene calls are TRBV2 and TRBJ1-1, with 12 positions matching TRBD1. The germline CDR1 and CDR2 sequences are SNHLY and FYNNEI. The CDR3 is 18 amino acids. Trimming took 6 bases from V and 2 from J; bases not matched to a gene: 13. This CDR3 reads CASSIPRDRGLQNTEAFF. CDR3 coding DNA: TGTGCCAGCAGCATACCCCGGGACAGGGGGCTCCAAAACACTGAAGCTTTCTTT.

The rearrangement links TRBV7-2 to TRBJ2-2; TRBD2 is a possible D gene (5 bases). From germline, CDR1 is SGHTA and CDR2 FQGNSA. CDR3 length: 14 amino acids. Trimming pared 3 bases from V and 5 bases from J, leaving 10 bases between. CDR3: CASSFLRGTGELFF. The CDR3 coding sequence is TGTGCCAGCAGCTTCCTCCGCGGGACCGGGGAGCTGTTTTTT.

The chain uses TRBV14 and TRBJ1-3; possibly TRBD1 for D (5 bases). Germline V CDR1 and CDR2: SGHDN, FVKESK. Between the trimmed V and J ends, which lost 5 bases and 0 bases, there was a span of 11 bases. The CDR3 runs to 15 residues. CDR3 DNA sequence: TGTGCCAGCAGCTACAGGTACAGCTCTGGAAACACCATATATTTT. Encoded protein: CASSYRYSSGNTIYF. The complete variable domain, with remaining parts taken from reference TRBV14 and TRBJ1-3, reads EAGVTQFPSHSVIEKGQTVTLRCDPISGHDNLYWYRRVMGKEIKFLLHFVKESKQDESGMPNNRFLAERTGGTYSTLKVQPAELEDSGVYFCASSYRYSSGNTIYFGEGSWLTVV.

This chain joins TRBV16 and TRBJ2-1; D uncertain. Trimming shortened V by 2 bases and J by 5 bases, and 4 bases separated the two germline ends. The CDR3 is 12 amino acids. The V gene's germline CDR1 is KGHSY and CDR2 FQNENV. The CDR3 DNA is TGTGCCAGCAGCCAACTTGACAATGAGCAGTTCTTC. Its protein product is CASSQLDNEQFF.

This chain connects TRBV18 to TRBJ2-3; TRBD2 agrees at 10 bases. Germline lookup yields CDR1 KGHSH and CDR2 LQKENI. V was clipped by 0 bases and J by 2 bases; unmatched bases: 5. The CDR3 is 17 amino acids. CDR3 nucleotides: TGTGCCAGCTCACCACCCCTAGCGGGGGACCTCACAGATACGCAGTATTTT. Its protein is CASSPPLAGDLTDTQYF.

This clone was recorded only once. The chain links TRBV29-1 to TRBJ2-4; 7 nucleotides agree with TRBD2. With V trimmed by 6 bases and J by 2 bases, 4 bases remained unmatched. Per germline, CDR1 SQVTM and CDR2 ANQGSEA. The CDR3 contains 13 residues. The CDR3 DNA follows: TGCAGCGTCGAGACTAGCACCAAAAACATTCAGTACTTC. It yields the protein CSVETSTKNIQYF.

This clone came up once. The chain recombines TRBV7-3 with TRBJ2-2; 11 bases line up with TRBD2. Unmatched junction bases numbered 5, after V lost 5 bases and J lost 6 bases. The CDR3 is 15 residues long. Germline CDR1 SGHTA, CDR2 FQGTGA. Here the CDR3 reads CASSVAGGPAGELFF. Written as DNA, the CDR3 is TGTGCCAGCAGCGTAGCGGGAGGGCCGGCCGGGGAGCTGTTTTTT.

The rearrangement joins TRBV19 to TRBJ2-5, with D perhaps matching TRBD2 (7 bases). The germline V gene encodes CDR1 LNHDA and CDR2 SQIVND (reference sequence). The CDR3 is made up of 15 amino acids. V dropped 2 bases and J dropped 4 bases, with 14 bases sitting between them. The CDR3 is CASSISGGAGETQYF. Here the CDR3 DNA reads TGTGCCAGTAGTATAAGTGGGGGGGCCGGAGAGACCCAGTACTTC.

The gene calls are TRBV5-6 and TRBJ1-2; D not resolved. Germline V gene data show CDR1 as SGHDT and CDR2 as YYEEEE. Trimming removed 0 bases from V and 8 bases from J, with 5 bases in between. The CDR3 consists of 11 residues. CDR3 coding DNA: TGTGCCAGCAGCTTGGGGGAGGGCTACACCTTC. It is translated as CASSLGEGYTF.

The chain uses TRBV19 and TRBJ2-7, with TRBD2 matching over 9 bases. CDR3 size: 15 residues. Trimming removed 5 bases from V and 2 bases from J; junction bases left unmatched: 7. Germline loops: CDR1 LNHDA, CDR2 SQIVND (reference sequence). CDR3 DNA: TGTGCCAGTAGTGCGCTAGCGGGGTCCACCTACGAGCAGTACTTC. It codes for CASSALAGSTYEQYF.

This clone occurred a few times. The chain is built from TRBV11-2 and TRBJ1-2; D is perhaps TRBD1 (5 bases). This CDR3 has 13 amino acids. In germline, CDR1 is SGHAT, CDR2 FQNNGV. V lost 0 bases to trimming and J lost 4 bases, with 6 bases between them. CDR3 sequence: CASSLDRVYGYTF. CDR3 coding DNA: TGTGCCAGCAGCTTAGACAGGGTCTATGGCTACACCTTC.

This chain joins TRBV5-1 and TRBJ1-2; D is uncertain. Trimming left V 2 bases short and J 8 bases short, with 13 bases between. Germline V gene lookup returns CDR1 SGHRS and CDR2 YFSETQ. The CDR3 runs 13 residues. CDR3 sequence: CASSLAGTQGYTF. Written as DNA, the CDR3 is TGCGCCAGCAGCTTAGCGGGTACGCAGGGCTACACCTTC.

The genes are TRBV27 and TRBJ1-1; 7 bases line up with TRBD1. This CDR3 is 12 amino acids long. Trimming cost V 4 bases and J 7 bases; bases outside gene matches: 3. CDR1 and CDR2 (germline): MNHEY, SMNVEV (reference sequence). Here the CDR3 DNA reads TGTGCCAGCAGTTACAGGGGATTTGAAGCTTTCTTT. Protein product: CASSYRGFEAFF.

The chain uses TRBV18 and TRBJ1-5; D gene unclear. V was pared by 9 bases and J by 4 bases, with 10 bases between. CDR1 is KGHSH, CDR2 LQKENI, per germline. This CDR3 is built from 12 residues. DNA for the CDR3: TGTGCCAGTATCGGGGAGAATCAGCCCCAGCATTTT. Translated, it gives CASIGENQPQHF.

This chain connects TRBV28 to TRBJ1-2; weak D call: TRBD1 (6 bases). This CDR3 region has 13 residues. V lost 4 bases and J 8 bases, leaving 14 bases between the germline ends. Germline V gives CDR1 MDHEN, CDR2 SYDVKM. CDR3 protein: CASSSSGTKGYTF. The CDR3 DNA sequence: TGTGCCAGCAGTTCCTCCGGGACAAAAGGCTACACCTTC.

The CDR3 loop is CASSYSSGSRVEQFF. Here the CDR3 DNA reads TGTGCCAGCAGTTACAGTAGCGGGAGTCGGGTTGAGCAGTTCTTC. The chain has TRBV6-5 and TRBJ2-1; TRBD2 matches 9 bases. This CDR3 region has 15 residues. With V trimmed by 2 bases and J by 9 bases, 8 bases remained unmatched. Per germline, CDR1 MNHEY and CDR2 SVGAGI.

The J gene is TRBJ2-4, the V gene TRBV19; a possible D gene is TRBD1 (6 bases). V lost 9 bases and J 2 bases, leaving 14 bases between the germline ends. This CDR3 is built from 14 residues. The germline V gene has CDR1 LNHDA and CDR2 SQIVND (reference sequence). The CDR3 DNA reads as TGTGCCAGCTCCAGGGGATCGACCAAAAACATTCAGTACTTC. Protein product: CASSRGSTKNIQYF.

The gene calls are TRBV4-3 and TRBJ2-3; TRBD2 agrees at 12 bases. Germline CDR1 reads LGHNA; CDR2 reads YSLEER. V shed 0 bases, J shed 0 bases, and the junction held 4 bases outside the gene matches. The CDR3 totals 18 residues. The CDR3 sequence: CASSQDPSGGGSTDTQYF. The CDR3 DNA reads TGCGCCAGCAGCCAAGACCCTAGCGGGGGGGGTAGCACAGATACGCAGTATTTT.

The chain combines TRBV20-1 with TRBJ1-2, with D tentatively TRBD1 (5 bases). The V end was cut by 5 bases, the J end by 4 bases, with 8 bases between. The CDR3 is made up of 11 amino acids. Germline lookup yields CDR1 DFQATT and CDR2 SNEGSKA (reference sequence). As DNA, the CDR3 is TGCAGTGCTGTCACAGGCTATGGCTACACCTTC. It translates to CSAVTGYGYTF.

Only one count was recorded for this clone. The chain uses TRBV11-2 and TRBJ1-2; D unclear. This CDR3 has 14 residues. V lost 1 base, J lost 3 bases, and 9 bases lay in between. CDR1 and CDR2 (germline): SGHAT, FQNNGV. The CDR3 is CASSLGPIDYGYTF. The CDR3 DNA reads as TGTGCCAGCAGCTTAGGCCCTATCGACTATGGCTACACCTTC.

V gene TRBV7-9 combines with J gene TRBJ1-1, with 9 bases aligning to TRBD1. V lost 4 bases and J lost 5; bases outside the gene matches: 8. Germline CDR1 reads SEHNR; CDR2 reads FQNEAQ (reference sequence). This CDR3 spans 15 amino acids. CDR3 loop: CASSSSGTGRTEAFF. The CDR3 DNA reads TGTGCCAGCAGCTCCTCCGGGACAGGGAGAACTGAAGCTTTCTTT.

In nucleotides, the CDR3 is TGCGCCAGCAGCCAATACCGCGGGGGGAAAGAGACCCAGTACTTC. The encoded protein is CASSQYRGGKETQYF. The chain has TRBV4-1 and TRBJ2-5; 8 positions match TRBD2. Trimming took 2 bases from V and 3 from J; bases not matched to a gene: 5. CDR1 is MGHRA, CDR2 YSYEKL, per germline. The CDR3 length is 15 residues.

The chain carries TRBV5-5 and TRBJ2-2, with 7 bases identical to TRBD1. The J segment lost 7 bases and the V segment lost 4 bases, leaving 10 bases of the junction unmatched. Germline loops: CDR1 SGHKS, CDR2 YYEKEE (reference sequence). The CDR3 sequence is 15 residues long. The CDR3 is CASSLTGSTGGELFF. The CDR3 DNA reads as TGTGCCAGCAGCCTGACAGGGAGTACGGGCGGGGAGCTGTTTTTT.

V and J are TRBV9 and TRBJ1-5, with 9 bases matching TRBD1. The CDR3 has 15 amino acids. Germline V gene data show CDR1 as SGDLS and CDR2 as YYNGEE. With 4 bases clipped from V and 5 bases from J, the junction kept 7 bases outside the gene matches. The CDR3 spells CASSLTGTGYQPQHF. The CDR3 region has the DNA TGTGCCAGCAGCCTTACCGGGACAGGGTATCAGCCCCAGCATTTT.

The chain uses TRBV6-1 and TRBJ1-2; the match to TRBD1 covers 7 bases. With V trimmed by 6 bases and J by 4 bases, 8 bases remained unmatched. CDR1 and CDR2 (germline): MNHNS, SASEGT. The CDR3 contains 14 residues. The CDR3 region is CASRGGQLGYGYTF. CDR3 nucleotide sequence: TGTGCCAGCAGGGGGGGACAGCTAGGCTATGGCTACACCTTC.

The chain is built from TRBV11-2 and TRBJ1-1; 8 bases are shared with TRBD1. CDR3 size: 14 residues. J lost 2 bases, V lost 3 bases, and 2 bases had no gene match. Germline V CDR1 and CDR2: SGHAT, FQNNGV. The CDR3 sequence is CASSFGQGNTEAFF. CDR3 DNA sequence: TGTGCCAGCAGCTTTGGACAGGGAAACACTGAAGCTTTCTTT. Supplemented by reference TRBV11-2 and TRBJ1-1, the full variable domain reads EAGVAQSPRYKIIEKRQSVAFWCNPISGHATLYWYQQILGQGPKLLIQFQNNGVVDDSQLPKDRFSAERLKGVDSTLKIQPAKLEDSAVYLCASSFGQGNTEAFFGQGTRLTVV.

The chain uses TRBV29-1 and TRBJ2-3; weak D call: TRBD2 (6 bases). The CDR3 loop spans 14 amino acids. Trimming stripped 7 bases from V and 5 bases from J, with 19 bases between. Germline CDR1 is SQVTM and CDR2 is ANQGSEA. Here the CDR3 reads CSAALPAGGDTQYF. The DNA of the CDR3 is TGCAGCGCGGCCTTACCCGCCGGGGGAGATACGCAGTATTTT.

This chain uses TRBV5-4 with TRBJ2-2, with a weak D call TRBD1 (8 bases). This CDR3 has 16 residues. V lost 5 bases and J lost 0, with 14 bases in between. Germline V gene lookup returns CDR1 SGHNT and CDR2 YYREEE (reference sequence). For the CDR3, the DNA is TGTGCCAGCAGAGGCGGGGGACAGGCGAACACCGGGGAGCTGTTTTTT. Encoded protein: CASRGGGQANTGELFF.

The V call is TRBV5-4, the J call TRBJ1-2, with TRBD1 identical over 9 bases. Germline-derived CDR1 and CDR2 are SGHNT and YYREEE (reference sequence). The junction had 5 bases not matched to a gene; V was cut back by 5 bases and J by 6 bases. There are 13 residues in the CDR3. CDR3 region: CASRDRGPNGYTF. CDR3 nucleotide sequence: TGTGCCAGCAGGGACAGGGGACCTAATGGCTACACCTTC.